This is a list of T cell receptor beta chains from one sample in a study of T cell responses to AZD1222 COVID-19 vaccine. The method was immunoSEQ multiplex PCR; TCRdb's version includes in-frame clones alone and lacks a portion of them. This sample carries 110,000 or so clones, about nine tenths of them seen once, and the ten largest clones take 6.5%. The source was peripheral blood, collected 28 days after the second AZD1222 dose. These receptors originate from an adult who received the AZD1222 COVID-19 vaccine. Each CDR3 is given with its conserved first and last residue. The D gene is left open where the match is weak. The listing skips clone size in some rows; elsewhere it reads once, few, many or a size class.

D gene	J gene	clone size	V gene	CDR3 DNA	CDR3 protein
NA	TRBJ1-2	NA	TRBV4-2	TGTGCCAGCAGCCAAGAGGGGGGGGCGGGCTATGGCTACACCTTC	CASSQEGGAGYGYTF
TRBD1	TRBJ2-1	NA	TRBV10-2	TGCGCCAGCAGCCAGGGGGCCTACAATGAGCAGTTCTTC	CASSQGAYNEQFF
TRBD1	TRBJ1-5	once	TRBV28	TGTGCCAGCAGTTTTTCGACCGGGACAGGTCAGCCCCAGCATTTT	CASSFSTGTGQPQHF
NA	TRBJ2-7	NA	TRBV7-9	TGTGCCAGCAGCTTAGACACCAGTTCCTACGAGCAGTACTTC	CASSLDTSSYEQYF
NA	TRBJ2-7	NA	TRBV25-1	TGTGCCACCAGATTCTACGAGCAGTACTTC	CATRFYEQYF
NA	TRBJ1-2	NA	TRBV2	TGTGCCAGCAGTGCGGTGGAGGGGCTGGGTGGCTACACCTTC	CASSAVEGLGGYTF
NA	TRBJ1-3	NA	TRBV11-2	TGTGCCACCACGCCACTTTCTGGAAACACCATATATTTT	CATTPLSGNTIYF
NA	TRBJ2-2	NA	TRBV7-2	TGTGCCAGCAGCTCTCGACAGGTCCCCCCGACCGGGGAGCTGTTTTTT	CASSSRQVPPTGELFF
TRBD1	TRBJ1-4	once	TRBV7-9	TGTGCCAGCAGCCAGACAGGGATGGGTGAAAAACTGTTTTTT	CASSQTGMGEKLFF
NA	TRBJ1-1	NA	TRBV9	TGTGCCAGCAGCTTAGGAACCAGATCCGGACAGTGGAACACTGAAGCTTTCTTT	CASSLGTRSGQWNTEAFF
TRBD1	TRBJ1-5	NA	TRBV6-5	TGTGCCAGCAGTTCCACAGGGGTGGGGGATCAGCCCCAGCATTTT	CASSSTGVGDQPQHF
TRBD1	TRBJ1-2	NA	TRBV28	TGTGCCAGCACCAAAGGGGACAGCGACCGCTACACCTTC	CASTKGDSDRYTF
TRBD2	TRBJ2-3	once	TRBV19	TGTGCCAGTAGTAACGGACTAGCGGGGGTCCTGCGTTTTAATACGCAGTATTTT	CASSNGLAGVLRFNTQYF
TRBD2	TRBJ2-2	NA	TRBV9	TGTGCCAGCAGCGTAGATAGCGGGGGGACCGGGGAGCTGTTTTTT	CASSVDSGGTGELFF
TRBD2	TRBJ2-7	once	TRBV7-9	TGTGCCAGCAGCCTCGGGAGGGCCGACTCCTCCCGCCTCTACGAGCAGTACTTC	CASSLGRADSSRLYEQYF
NA	TRBJ1-2	NA	TRBV6-1	TGTGCCAGCAGTGACGGTACGATGGCGGACCCTAACTATGGCTACACCTTC	CASSDGTMADPNYGYTF
TRBD2	TRBJ2-7	NA	TRBV2	TGTGCCAGCAGTGAAGAGCGGGGAATATGGGCCGAGCAGTACTTC	CASSEERGIWAEQYF
TRBD2	TRBJ2-7	NA	TRBV20-1	TGCAGTGCTAGTGTGGGCGGGGGGTCCTACGAGCAGTACTTC	CSASVGGGSYEQYF
TRBD2	TRBJ2-5	NA	TRBV5-1	TGCGCCAGCAGCTTGGCCCCCCTTTATTTGGGGGGGGAGACCCAGTACTTC	CASSLAPLYLGGETQYF
NA	TRBJ1-2	NA	TRBV29-1	TGCAGCGTTGAAGAGGGAGTCAGGGCAGGTGGCTACACCTTC	CSVEEGVRAGGYTF
TRBD2	TRBJ2-7	once	TRBV7-2	TGTGCCAGCAGCTTAGTGGGGGCTAGCGGGGGCTACGAGCAGTACTTC	CASSLVGASGGYEQYF
TRBD2	TRBJ2-5	NA	TRBV7-7	TGTGCCAGCAGCACCGGACTAGCGGGGGGTCAAGAGACCCAGTACTTC	CASSTGLAGGQETQYF
TRBD2	TRBJ2-7	NA	TRBV4-1	TGCGCCAGCAGCCAGGGTTCTAGCGGGGGGGCCTACGAGCAGTACTTC	CASSQGSSGGAYEQYF
NA	TRBJ1-2	NA	TRBV19	TGTGCCAGTAGTATGTATTCGGGGGGAACCGCTAACTATGGCTACACCTTC	CASSMYSGGTANYGYTF
NA	TRBJ2-5	once	TRBV7-9	TGTGCCAGCAGCTTAGTTGGTAGCGAGCGAGAGACCCAGTACTTC	CASSLVGSERETQYF
NA	TRBJ1-5	few	TRBV4-2	TGTGCCAGCAGCCAAGAAGTGCAGGCGGTAGGCAATCAGCCCCAGCATTTT	CASSQEVQAVGNQPQHF
TRBD1	TRBJ2-7	NA	TRBV7-3	TGTGCCAGCAGCTCCGGACAGGCGGCCTACGAGCAGTACTTC	CASSSGQAAYEQYF
NA	TRBJ1-4	NA	TRBV3-1/TRBV3-2	TGTGCCAGCAGCCCTCGGGATGAAAAACTGTTTTTT	CASSPRDEKLFF
NA	TRBJ1-4	NA	TRBV24-1	TGTGCCACCAGTGACCCCCGAGGGGCGGGTGAAAAACTGTTTTTT	CATSDPRGAGEKLFF
NA	TRBJ1-2	NA	TRBV29-1	TGCAGCGTTACCACAGGGCTGGGCTACACCTTC	CSVTTGLGYTF
NA	TRBJ1-5	NA	TRBV4-1	TGCGCCAGCAGCCAAGATGTAACAGTCAATCAGCCCCAGCATTTT	CASSQDVTVNQPQHF
NA	TRBJ1-3	NA	TRBV18	TGTGCCAGCTCACCAGGTACCTCTGGAAACACCATATATTTT	CASSPGTSGNTIYF
NA	TRBJ2-3	NA	TRBV7-2	TGTGCCAGCAGCTTAAGGTCTGGCAGGGGATACACAGATACGCAGTATTTT	CASSLRSGRGYTDTQYF
TRBD1	TRBJ1-2	NA	TRBV27	TGTGCCAGCAGTTTACGGGGACAGGGCAATGGCTACACCTTC	CASSLRGQGNGYTF
NA	TRBJ2-5	few	TRBV6-2/TRBV6-3	TGTGCCAGCAGTTACTCTCTCGGGGGGCGCGGGGAGACCCAGTACTTC	CASSYSLGGRGETQYF
NA	TRBJ2-7	NA	TRBV5-6	TGTGCCAGCAGTCTTAAGGGGACCTCCTACGAGCAGTACTTC	CASSLKGTSYEQYF
NA	TRBJ2-2	NA	TRBV5-6	TGTGCCAGCAGCCATAGGGCGTCCTACAGAGACACCGGGGAGCTGTTTTTT	CASSHRASYRDTGELFF
NA	TRBJ2-3	NA	TRBV12-3/TRBV12-4	TGTGCCAGCAGTCTAGTTACAGATACGCAGTATTTT	CASSLVTDTQYF
TRBD2	TRBJ2-3	NA	TRBV6-4	TGTGCCAGCTCAAGACTAGCGGGGAACACAGATACGCAGTATTTT	CASSRLAGNTDTQYF
NA	TRBJ2-6	NA	TRBV5-8	TGTGCCAGCAGCTCATTCGGACAGCCTGGGGCCAACGTCCTGACTTTC	CASSSFGQPGANVLTF
TRBD2	TRBJ2-1	NA	TRBV6-5	TGTGCCAGCAGGGGACTAGCGGGGAATGAGCAGTTCTTC	CASRGLAGNEQFF
NA	TRBJ2-5	NA	TRBV29-1	TGCAGCGTTGAAGCGACCCGGGGAGAAGAGACCCAGTACTTC	CSVEATRGEETQYF
TRBD2	TRBJ2-7	NA	TRBV15	TGTGCCACCTCAGCGGGGTACGACGAGCAGTACTTC	CATSAGYDEQYF
TRBD1	TRBJ2-2	NA	TRBV9	TGTGCCAGCAGCGTAGTGGGACAGGGGACCGGGGAGCTGTTTTTT	CASSVVGQGTGELFF
TRBD1	TRBJ1-4	NA	TRBV5-1	TGCGCCAGCAGTTCGACAGGGGCAACTAATGAAAAACTGTTTTTT	CASSSTGATNEKLFF
TRBD1	TRBJ2-7	NA	TRBV14	TGTGCCAGCAGCCGAACCAGGACAGGGAAATTTGACGAGCAGTACTTC	CASSRTRTGKFDEQYF
NA	TRBJ2-5	NA	TRBV14	TGTGCCAGCAGCCCCACCGGGACTGTGACCCAGTACTTC	CASSPTGTVTQYF
NA	TRBJ2-7	NA	TRBV5-1	TGCGCCAGCAGCTTGGCCTTTGGCAGCAGCTCCTACGAGCAGTACTTC	CASSLAFGSSSYEQYF
NA	TRBJ1-5	NA	TRBV23-1	TGCGCCAGCAGTCTATGGACACCGAGCAATCAGCCCCAGCATTTT	CASSLWTPSNQPQHF
NA	TRBJ1-1	NA	TRBV4-3	TGCGCCAGCAGCCAAGCAGGGTGGACGGTGAACACTGAAGCTTTCTTT	CASSQAGWTVNTEAFF
NA	TRBJ1-4	few	TRBV7-3	TGTGCCAGCAGCCTACAGGGTTCCGCTAATGAAAAACTGTTTTTT	CASSLQGSANEKLFF
TRBD1	TRBJ2-5	NA	TRBV15	TGTGCCACCAGCAGAGATATAGGGGGCGGAGAGACCCAGTACTTC	CATSRDIGGGETQYF
NA	TRBJ1-1	NA	TRBV7-9	TGTGCCAGCAGCCGACTCCTCGAGCGGAACACTGAAGCTTTCTTT	CASSRLLERNTEAFF
TRBD1	TRBJ1-2	NA	TRBV6-5	TGTGCCAGCAGTTATATTGGGACAGGGAGTTATGGCTACACCTTC	CASSYIGTGSYGYTF